These T cell receptor beta chains were read from a single sample in a study of shared clonotypes between healthy human individuals. The data were produced by immunoSEQ multiplex PCR, yet TCRdb's version contains in-frame clones alone and is incomplete. This table holds 400,000 to 500,000 clones, 76% found once. Sequenced material: PBMCs. All receptors derive from a woman aged 40 to 50 in good health. Some clones in this sample may be carry-over from other donors' samples. CDR3s include the opening cysteine and the closing phenylalanine or tryptophan. Fields, in order: J gene, V gene, D gene, clone size, CDR3 protein, CDR3 DNA. A D gene is named only where the DNA matches it firmly. Size is omitted from some rows. Given values are once, few, many or a class for expanded clones.

j_gene: TRBJ2-1
v_gene: TRBV19
d_gene: TRBD2
abundance: NA
CDR3aa: CASSISGGSYNEQFF
CDR3nt: TGTGCCAGTAGTATATCTGGCGGGAGCTACAATGAGCAGTTCTTC

j_gene: TRBJ2-3
v_gene: TRBV7-9
d_gene: NA
abundance: NA
CDR3aa: CASSVLSGRTTDTQYF
CDR3nt: TGTGCCAGCAGCGTCCTCAGTGGGAGAACCACAGATACGCAGTATTTT

j_gene: TRBJ2-1
v_gene: TRBV5-1
d_gene: TRBD2
abundance: NA
CDR3aa: CASSLIGGRAEEQFF
CDR3nt: TGCGCCAGCAGCTTGATAGGCGGGAGGGCAGAGGAGCAGTTCTTC

j_gene: TRBJ2-5
v_gene: TRBV4-2
d_gene: NA
abundance: NA
CDR3aa: CASSQSGTGQETQYF
CDR3nt: TGTGCCAGCAGCCAATCCGGAACAGGGCAAGAGACCCAGTACTTC

j_gene: TRBJ2-3
v_gene: TRBV29-1
d_gene: NA
abundance: NA
CDR3aa: CSVDGSGSTDTQYF
CDR3nt: TGCAGCGTTGATGGGAGCGGTAGCACAGATACGCAGTATTTT

j_gene: TRBJ1-1
v_gene: TRBV14
d_gene: NA
abundance: NA
CDR3aa: CASSLGHSATAFF
CDR3nt: TGTGCCAGCAGCCTTGGACACTCCGCAACAGCTTTCTTT

j_gene: TRBJ2-2
v_gene: TRBV7-9
d_gene: NA
abundance: NA
CDR3aa: CASSSGILTGELFF
CDR3nt: TGTGCCAGCAGTTCCGGGATCCTCACCGGGGAGCTGTTTTTT

j_gene: TRBJ1-1
v_gene: TRBV5-5
d_gene: TRBD1
abundance: once
CDR3aa: CASSHDRVGTEAFF
CDR3nt: TGTGCCAGCAGCCACGACAGGGTTGGCACTGAAGCTTTCTTT

j_gene: TRBJ2-1
v_gene: TRBV18
d_gene: TRBD1
abundance: few
CDR3aa: CASSPRDRIDNEQFF
CDR3nt: TGTGCCAGCTCACCTCGGGACAGAATTGACAATGAGCAGTTCTTC

j_gene: TRBJ1-1
v_gene: TRBV5-8
d_gene: NA
abundance: NA
CDR3aa: CASSLVHPNTEAFF
CDR3nt: TGTGCCAGCAGCTTGGTGCACCCGAACACTGAAGCTTTCTTT

j_gene: TRBJ1-1
v_gene: TRBV19
d_gene: NA
abundance: NA
CDR3aa: CASTPLNQGTEAFF
CDR3nt: TGTGCCAGTACCCCACTAAATCAGGGAACTGAAGCTTTCTTT

j_gene: TRBJ1-3
v_gene: TRBV6-1
d_gene: NA
abundance: NA
CDR3aa: CASSGGGSGNTIYF
CDR3nt: TGTGCCAGCAGTGGCGGGGGGTCTGGAAACACCATATATTTT

j_gene: TRBJ1-2
v_gene: TRBV11-2
d_gene: NA
abundance: NA
CDR3aa: CASSLDKGGYTF
CDR3nt: TGTGCCAGCAGCTTAGACAAGGGGGGCTACACCTTC

j_gene: TRBJ1-1
v_gene: TRBV28
d_gene: NA
abundance: NA
CDR3aa: CASSHPRGEAFF
CDR3nt: TGTGCCAGCAGTCACCCCCGCGGTGAGGCTTTCTTT

j_gene: TRBJ2-2
v_gene: TRBV7-3
d_gene: NA
abundance: NA
CDR3aa: CASAGSNTGELFF
CDR3nt: TGTGCCAGCGCGGGGTCGAACACCGGGGAGCTGTTTTTT

j_gene: TRBJ2-6
v_gene: TRBV7-3
d_gene: TRBD1
abundance: NA
CDR3aa: CASSLWGQGSGANVLTF
CDR3nt: TGTGCCAGCAGCTTATGGGGACAGGGGTCTGGGGCCAACGTCCTGACTTTC

j_gene: TRBJ1-2
v_gene: TRBV7-9
d_gene: NA
abundance: once
CDR3aa: CASSLGVDSVYGYTF
CDR3nt: TGTGCCAGCAGCTTAGGCGTGGACAGTGTCTATGGCTACACCTTC

j_gene: TRBJ1-5
v_gene: TRBV2
d_gene: TRBD1
abundance: NA
CDR3aa: CASSNLQGANQPQHF
CDR3nt: TGTGCCAGCAGTAACTTACAGGGGGCGAATCAGCCCCAGCATTTT

j_gene: TRBJ2-2
v_gene: TRBV29-1
d_gene: NA
abundance: NA
CDR3aa: CSVGTFGELFF
CDR3nt: TGCAGCGTTGGGACTTTCGGGGAGCTGTTTTTT

j_gene: TRBJ2-7
v_gene: TRBV7-9
d_gene: TRBD2
abundance: NA
CDR3aa: CASTQAGREVPSYEQYF
CDR3nt: TGTGCCAGCACCCAGGCGGGGCGGGAGGTACCCTCCTACGAGCAGTACTTC

j_gene: TRBJ2-7
v_gene: TRBV11-2
d_gene: TRBD1
abundance: NA
CDR3aa: CASSRDRAYEQYF
CDR3nt: TGTGCCAGCTCCCGGGACAGAGCCTACGAGCAGTACTTC

j_gene: TRBJ2-1
v_gene: TRBV10-3
d_gene: TRBD2
abundance: NA
CDR3aa: CAISVISGRVDEQFF
CDR3nt: TGTGCCATCAGTGTAATAAGCGGGAGGGTCGATGAGCAGTTCTTC

j_gene: TRBJ1-4
v_gene: TRBV15
d_gene: NA
abundance: NA
CDR3aa: CATSRTGFNNEKLFF
CDR3nt: TGTGCCACCAGCAGAACAGGGTTTAATAATGAAAAACTGTTTTTT

j_gene: TRBJ2-7
v_gene: TRBV7-9
d_gene: NA
abundance: NA
CDR3aa: CASSFPSGSSEQYF
CDR3nt: TGTGCCAGCAGCTTCCCCTCAGGGAGCTCCGAGCAGTACTTC

j_gene: TRBJ1-5
v_gene: TRBV19
d_gene: NA
abundance: NA
CDR3aa: CASSIRLGVRNQPQHF
CDR3nt: TGTGCCAGTAGTATTAGGTTGGGGGTTCGCAATCAGCCCCAGCATTTT

j_gene: TRBJ2-1
v_gene: TRBV7-3
d_gene: TRBD2
abundance: NA
CDR3aa: CASALAGAGEQFF
CDR3nt: TGTGCCAGTGCCCTAGCGGGAGCCGGTGAGCAGTTCTTC

j_gene: TRBJ2-3
v_gene: TRBV11-2
d_gene: NA
abundance: NA
CDR3aa: CASSLAGPRNTQYF
CDR3nt: TGTGCCAGCAGCTTAGCGGGCCCCCGGAATACGCAGTATTTT

j_gene: TRBJ2-3
v_gene: TRBV19
d_gene: TRBD2
abundance: NA
CDR3aa: CASIAGEATDTQYF
CDR3nt: TGTGCCAGTATAGCGGGAGAAGCCACAGATACGCAGTATTTT

j_gene: TRBJ2-7
v_gene: TRBV28
d_gene: TRBD1
abundance: NA
CDR3aa: CASNPFRWTGTEQYF
CDR3nt: TGTGCCAGCAACCCCTTCAGATGGACAGGGACCGAGCAGTACTTC

j_gene: TRBJ1-2
v_gene: TRBV27
d_gene: TRBD1
abundance: NA
CDR3aa: CASNLDRAPQYVYGYTF
CDR3nt: TGTGCCAGCAACCTCGACAGGGCTCCGCAGTACGTATATGGCTACACCTTC

j_gene: TRBJ2-1
v_gene: TRBV2
d_gene: TRBD2
abundance: NA
CDR3aa: CASSGTSGAPYNEQFF
CDR3nt: TGTGCCAGCAGTGGCACCAGCGGGGCTCCCTACAATGAGCAGTTCTTC

j_gene: TRBJ2-2
v_gene: TRBV27
d_gene: TRBD2
abundance: NA
CDR3aa: CASSLGTSGRGGELFF
CDR3nt: TGTGCCAGCAGCTTAGGGACTAGCGGGAGGGGAGGGGAGCTGTTTTTT

j_gene: TRBJ2-5
v_gene: TRBV19
d_gene: NA
abundance: NA
CDR3aa: CASSIGDSETQYF
CDR3nt: TGTGCCAGTAGTATTGGGGATTCAGAGACTCAGTACTTC

j_gene: TRBJ2-1
v_gene: TRBV7-6
d_gene: TRBD2
abundance: NA
CDR3aa: CASSSDMGGGQFF
CDR3nt: TGTGCCAGCAGCAGTGACATGGGCGGGGGGCAGTTCTTC

j_gene: TRBJ1-1
v_gene: TRBV5-1
d_gene: NA
abundance: once
CDR3aa: CASSLGETGTEAFF
CDR3nt: TGCGCCAGCAGCTTGGGTGAAACCGGGACAGAAGCTTTCTTT

j_gene: TRBJ2-7
v_gene: TRBV7-2
d_gene: TRBD2
abundance: NA
CDR3aa: CASSLVGTSGTYEQYF
CDR3nt: TGTGCCAGCAGCTTAGTCGGGACTAGCGGGACCTACGAGCAGTACTTC

j_gene: TRBJ2-7
v_gene: TRBV7-9
d_gene: NA
abundance: few
CDR3aa: CASSPRDTNYEQYF
CDR3nt: TGTGCCAGCAGCCCACGGGACACAAACTACGAGCAGTACTTC

j_gene: TRBJ2-3
v_gene: TRBV6-5
d_gene: NA
abundance: NA
CDR3aa: CASSYSSGDTQYF
CDR3nt: TGTGCCAGCAGTTACTCGTCGGGAGATACGCAGTATTTT

j_gene: TRBJ2-3
v_gene: TRBV11-2
d_gene: TRBD2
abundance: NA
CDR3aa: CASSTRAGLAGGTDTQYF
CDR3nt: TGTGCCAGCAGCACCCGAGCTGGTTTAGCGGGAGGGACAGATACGCAGTATTTT

j_gene: TRBJ2-1
v_gene: TRBV4-3
d_gene: NA
abundance: NA
CDR3aa: CASSQEYYNEQFF
CDR3nt: TGCGCCAGCAGCCAAGAGTATTACAATGAGCAGTTCTTC

j_gene: TRBJ2-2
v_gene: TRBV11-2
d_gene: NA
abundance: NA
CDR3aa: CASSLPPNTGELFF
CDR3nt: TGTGCCAGCAGCTTACCTCCGAACACCGGGGAGCTGTTTTTT

j_gene: TRBJ2-2
v_gene: TRBV9
d_gene: NA
abundance: NA
CDR3aa: CASSVGTGELFF
CDR3nt: TGTGCCAGCAGCGTAGGGACCGGGGAGCTGTTTTTT

j_gene: TRBJ2-1
v_gene: TRBV7-9
d_gene: NA
abundance: NA
CDR3aa: CASSVGYRYNEQFF
CDR3nt: TGTGCCAGCTCGGTTGGGTACCGATACAATGAGCAGTTCTTC

j_gene: TRBJ2-1
v_gene: TRBV25-1
d_gene: NA
abundance: many
CDR3aa: CASTEWGYNEQFF
CDR3nt: TGTGCCAGCACCGAGTGGGGTTACAATGAGCAGTTCTTC

j_gene: TRBJ2-7
v_gene: TRBV2
d_gene: NA
abundance: NA
CDR3aa: CASSEAQRASYEQYF
CDR3nt: TGTGCCAGCAGTGAAGCCCAGCGAGCGTCCTACGAGCAGTACTTC

j_gene: TRBJ2-7
v_gene: TRBV19
d_gene: NA
abundance: NA
CDR3aa: CASSIVYGGHYEQYF
CDR3nt: TGTGCCAGTAGTATAGTGTACGGGGGACACTACGAGCAGTACTTC

j_gene: TRBJ1-4
v_gene: TRBV27
d_gene: TRBD1
abundance: NA
CDR3aa: CASSFGQGFEKLFF
CDR3nt: TGTGCCAGCAGTTTCGGACAGGGGTTTGAAAAACTGTTTTTT

j_gene: TRBJ2-7
v_gene: TRBV28
d_gene: TRBD2
abundance: NA
CDR3aa: CASSLVAPGLAGSYEQYF
CDR3nt: TGTGCCAGCAGTTTGGTGGCCCCGGGACTAGCGGGATCGTACGAGCAGTACTTC

j_gene: TRBJ2-2
v_gene: TRBV7-9
d_gene: TRBD1
abundance: NA
CDR3aa: CASSRGQGGNTGELFF
CDR3nt: TGTGCCAGCAGCCGCGGACAGGGGGGCAACACCGGGGAGCTGTTTTTT

j_gene: TRBJ2-7
v_gene: TRBV27
d_gene: NA
abundance: few
CDR3aa: CASSLSKGGTYEQYF
CDR3nt: TGTGCCAGCAGTTTATCGAAGGGAGGCACCTACGAGCAGTACTTC

j_gene: TRBJ1-1
v_gene: TRBV11-2
d_gene: NA
abundance: NA
CDR3aa: CASSPLGRGTEAFF
CDR3nt: TGTGCCAGCAGCCCATTGGGCCGGGGCACTGAAGCTTTCTTT

j_gene: TRBJ2-1
v_gene: TRBV5-4
d_gene: TRBD2
abundance: NA
CDR3aa: CASSLDLREGSNEQFF
CDR3nt: TGTGCCAGCAGCTTGGACTTGCGGGAGGGCTCGAATGAGCAGTTCTTC

j_gene: TRBJ2-3
v_gene: TRBV4-1
d_gene: NA
abundance: NA
CDR3aa: CASSQSISTDTQYF
CDR3nt: TGCGCCAGCAGTCAGTCGATTAGCACAGATACGCAGTATTTT

j_gene: TRBJ1-4
v_gene: TRBV9
d_gene: NA
abundance: NA
CDR3aa: CASSVGSIATNEKLFF
CDR3nt: TGTGCCAGCAGCGTAGGTAGCATTGCAACTAATGAAAAACTGTTTTTT

j_gene: TRBJ2-2
v_gene: TRBV28
d_gene: TRBD2
abundance: NA
CDR3aa: CASSLGRVGTGELFF
CDR3nt: TGTGCCAGCAGTTTGGGGAGGGTCGGCACCGGGGAGCTGTTTTTT